This T cell receptor (beta chain) was recorded in a study of OX40 agonist ivuxolimab in advanced cancers. For the study at large: A male proportion of over 75% was recorded, with mean age about 62 years and range roughly 23 to 79.

V trimming: 3 bases; J trimming: 4 bases; junction bases outside the gene matches: 5. Germline V gene data show CDR1 as SGHTS and CDR2 as YDEGEE. This CDR3 is 15 amino acids long. Autoimmune disease history or systemic immunosuppression excluded patients. Assay used: immunoSEQ multiplex PCR; TCRdb lists only in-frame clones, some missing. The sample has approximately 46,000 clones, around 77% seen once. The material sequenced was CD4+ or CD8+ T cells sorted from blood, taken in a trial of the OX40 agonist ivuxolimab. The rearrangement links TRBV5-8 to TRBJ2-5, with 11 bases fitting TRBD1. The sequence came from an adult with an advanced solid tumor such as melanoma, head and neck, liver or kidney cancer. CDR3 sequence (DNA): TGTGCCAGCAGCTCCGGGACAGGGGGGTCAGAGACCCAGTACTTC. Residues: CASSSGTGGSETQYF.